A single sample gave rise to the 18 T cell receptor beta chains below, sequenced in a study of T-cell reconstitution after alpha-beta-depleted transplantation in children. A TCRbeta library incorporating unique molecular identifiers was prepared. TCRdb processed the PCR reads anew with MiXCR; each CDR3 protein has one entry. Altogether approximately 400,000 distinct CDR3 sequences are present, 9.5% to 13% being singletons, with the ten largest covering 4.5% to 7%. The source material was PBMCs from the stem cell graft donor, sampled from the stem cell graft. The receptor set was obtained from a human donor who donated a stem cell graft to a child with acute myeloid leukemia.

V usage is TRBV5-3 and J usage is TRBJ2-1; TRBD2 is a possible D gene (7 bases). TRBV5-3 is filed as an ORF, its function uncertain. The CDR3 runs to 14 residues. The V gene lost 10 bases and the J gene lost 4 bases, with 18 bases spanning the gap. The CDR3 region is CASRGGGGYNEQFF. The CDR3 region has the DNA TGTGCCTCAAGAGGAGGGGGGGGGTACAATGAGCAGTTCTTC.

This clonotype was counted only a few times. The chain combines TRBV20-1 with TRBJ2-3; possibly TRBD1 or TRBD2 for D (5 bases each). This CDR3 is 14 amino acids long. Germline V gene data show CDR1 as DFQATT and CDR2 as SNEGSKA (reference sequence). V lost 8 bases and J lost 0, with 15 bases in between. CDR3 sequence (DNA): TGCAGTTCAAGAGGGGAGTGGAGCACAGATACGCAGTATTTT. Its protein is CSSRGEWSTDTQYF.

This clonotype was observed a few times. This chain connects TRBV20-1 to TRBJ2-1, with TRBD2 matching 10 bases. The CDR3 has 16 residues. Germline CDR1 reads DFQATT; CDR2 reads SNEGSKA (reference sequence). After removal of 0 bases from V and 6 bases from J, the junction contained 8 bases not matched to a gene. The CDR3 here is CSARESGGAGANEQFF. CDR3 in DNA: TGCAGTGCTAGAGAAAGCGGGGGGGCCGGGGCCAATGAGCAGTTCTTC.

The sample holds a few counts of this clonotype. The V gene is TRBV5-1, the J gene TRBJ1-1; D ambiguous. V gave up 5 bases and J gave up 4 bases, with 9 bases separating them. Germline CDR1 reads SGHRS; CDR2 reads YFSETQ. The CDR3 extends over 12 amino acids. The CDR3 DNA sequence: TGCGCCAGCAGGAGGGAGGGCACTGAAGCTTTCTTT. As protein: CASRREGTEAFF. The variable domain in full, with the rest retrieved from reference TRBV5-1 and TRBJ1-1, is KAGVTQTPRYLIKTRGQQVTLSCSPISGHRSVSWYQQTPGQGLQFLFEYFSETQRNKGNFPGRFSGRQFSNSRSEMNVSTLELGDSALYLCASRREGTEAFFGQGTRLTVV.

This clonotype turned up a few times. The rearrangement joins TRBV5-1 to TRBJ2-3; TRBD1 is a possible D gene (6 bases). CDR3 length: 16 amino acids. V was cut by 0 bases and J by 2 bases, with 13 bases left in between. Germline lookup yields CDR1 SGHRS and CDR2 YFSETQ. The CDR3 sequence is CASSLGMGHHTDTQYF. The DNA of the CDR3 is TGCGCCAGCAGCTTGGGTATGGGACACCACACAGATACGCAGTATTTT.

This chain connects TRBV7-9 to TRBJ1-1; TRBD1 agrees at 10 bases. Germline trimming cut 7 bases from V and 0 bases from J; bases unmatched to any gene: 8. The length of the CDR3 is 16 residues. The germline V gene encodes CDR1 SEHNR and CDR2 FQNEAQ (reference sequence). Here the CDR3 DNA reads TGTGCCAGCACAGAGACAGGGGGCGTATTGAACACTGAAGCTTTCTTT. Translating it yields CASTETGGVLNTEAFF.

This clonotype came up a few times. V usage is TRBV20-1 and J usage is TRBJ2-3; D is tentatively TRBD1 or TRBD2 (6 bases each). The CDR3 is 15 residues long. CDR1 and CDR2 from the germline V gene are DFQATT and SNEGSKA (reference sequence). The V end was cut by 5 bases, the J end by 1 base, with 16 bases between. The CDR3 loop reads CSAPPGAGGTDTQYF. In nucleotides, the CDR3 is TGCAGTGCTCCACCGGGGGCAGGGGGCACAGATACGCAGTATTTT.

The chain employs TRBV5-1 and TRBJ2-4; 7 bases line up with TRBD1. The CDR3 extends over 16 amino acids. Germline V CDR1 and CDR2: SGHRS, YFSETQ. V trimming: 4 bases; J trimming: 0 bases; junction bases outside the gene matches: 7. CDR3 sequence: CASSPGQTIAKNIQYF. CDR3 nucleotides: TGCGCCAGCAGCCCGGGACAGACTATAGCCAAAAACATTCAGTACTTC.

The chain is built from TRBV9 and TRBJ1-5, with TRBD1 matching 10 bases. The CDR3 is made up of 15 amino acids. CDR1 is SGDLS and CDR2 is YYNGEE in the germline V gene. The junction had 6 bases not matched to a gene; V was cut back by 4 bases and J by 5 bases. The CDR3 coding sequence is TGTGCCAGCAGCCCCTCGGGACAGGGGTATCAGCCCCAGCATTTT. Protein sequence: CASSPSGQGYQPQHF.

For the CDR3, the DNA is TGCAGTGCTAGAGATCGGGTCAGGGGAAACACCGGGGAGCTGTTTTTT. This sequence encodes CSARDRVRGNTGELFF. The chain links TRBV20-1 to TRBJ2-2; maybe TRBD1 (6 bases). The CDR3 consists of 16 residues. CDR1 and CDR2 from the germline V gene are DFQATT and SNEGSKA (reference sequence). V lost 0 bases to trimming and J lost 2 bases, with 13 bases between them.

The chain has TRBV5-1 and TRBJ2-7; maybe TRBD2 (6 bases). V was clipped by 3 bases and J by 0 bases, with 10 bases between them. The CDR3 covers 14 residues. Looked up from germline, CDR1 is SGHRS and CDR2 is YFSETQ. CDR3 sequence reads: CASSSWTNSYEQYF. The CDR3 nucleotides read TGCGCCAGCAGCTCCTGGACTAACTCCTACGAGCAGTACTTC.

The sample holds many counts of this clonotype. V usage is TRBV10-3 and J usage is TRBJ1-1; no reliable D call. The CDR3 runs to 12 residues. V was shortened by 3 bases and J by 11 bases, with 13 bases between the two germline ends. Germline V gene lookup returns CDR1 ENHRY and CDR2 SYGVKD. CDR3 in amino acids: CAISETNLRAFF. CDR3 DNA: TGTGCCATCAGTGAAACTAATTTAAGGGCTTTCTTT.

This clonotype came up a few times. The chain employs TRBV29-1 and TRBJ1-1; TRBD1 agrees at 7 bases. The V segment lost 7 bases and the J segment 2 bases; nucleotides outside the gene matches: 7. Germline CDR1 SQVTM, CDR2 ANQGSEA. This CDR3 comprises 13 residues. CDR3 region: CSARGQPNTEAFF. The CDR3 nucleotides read TGCAGCGCTAGGGGACAGCCAAACACTGAAGCTTTCTTT.

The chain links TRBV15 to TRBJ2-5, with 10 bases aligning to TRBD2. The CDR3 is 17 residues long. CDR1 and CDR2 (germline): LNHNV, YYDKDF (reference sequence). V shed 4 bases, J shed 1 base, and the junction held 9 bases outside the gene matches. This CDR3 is CATSKARLAGFQETQYF. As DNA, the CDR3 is TGTGCCACCAGCAAGGCCAGACTAGCGGGTTTCCAAGAGACCCAGTACTTC.

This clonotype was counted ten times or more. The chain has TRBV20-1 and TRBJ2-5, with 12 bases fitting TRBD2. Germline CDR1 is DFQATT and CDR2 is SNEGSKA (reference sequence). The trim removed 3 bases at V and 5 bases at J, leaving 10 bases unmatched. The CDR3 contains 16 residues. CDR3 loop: CSASTSGGPDLETQYF. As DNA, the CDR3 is TGCAGTGCTAGTACTAGCGGGGGGCCGGATTTGGAGACCCAGTACTTC.

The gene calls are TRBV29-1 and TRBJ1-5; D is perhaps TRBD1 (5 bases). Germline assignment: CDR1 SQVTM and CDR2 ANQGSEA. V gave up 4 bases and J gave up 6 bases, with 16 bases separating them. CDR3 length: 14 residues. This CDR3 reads CSVVGETEGQPQHF. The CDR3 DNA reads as TGCAGCGTTGTGGGGGAAACAGAAGGTCAGCCCCAGCATTTT.

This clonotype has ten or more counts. This CDR3 is CASSHRGPSSYNEQFF. In nucleotides, the CDR3 is TGTGCCAGCAGCCATAGAGGGCCAAGCTCCTACAATGAGCAGTTCTTC. This rearrangement joins TRBV6-2 or TRBV6-3 to TRBJ2-1, with D perhaps matching TRBD2 (5 bases). The length of the CDR3 is 16 residues. Trimming took off 6 bases at V and 0 bases at J, with 15 bases between the two ends. Per germline, CDR1 MNHEY and CDR2 SVGEGT.

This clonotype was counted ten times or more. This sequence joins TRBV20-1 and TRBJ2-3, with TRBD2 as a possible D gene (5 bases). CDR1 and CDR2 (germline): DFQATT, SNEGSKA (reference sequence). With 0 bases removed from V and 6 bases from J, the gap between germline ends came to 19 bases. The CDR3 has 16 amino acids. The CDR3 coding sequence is TGCAGTGCTAGAGATCTGTCTAGCCTCCAACAGGATACGCAGTATTTT. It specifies CSARDLSSLQQDTQYF.